The 22 T cell receptor beta chains below all came from one sample that was sequenced in a study of T cell changes during pregnancy in multiple sclerosis. The assay was immunoSEQ multiplex PCR, and TCRdb's table has in-frame clones only and misses some. The profile shows tens of thousands of clones, under 95% of them singletons. Specimen: CD4+ T cells from peripheral blood mononuclear cells, collected in the second trimester of pregnancy. All receptors derive from a female donor in good health, enrolled as a control in a pregnancy study.

As for this clone: The junction departs from germline at one end; a sequencing error may be responsible. The chain recombines TRBV7-2 with TRBJ1-1, with D maybe TRBD1 (5 bases). Germline V gene lookup returns CDR1 SGHTA and CDR2 FQGNSA. CDR3 length: 14 amino acids. For the CDR3, the DNA is TGTGCCAGCAGCTTAGGACAGCTCAGAAATTGGGTGCTCTTT. As protein: CASSLGQLRNWVLF.

This sequence joins TRBV18 and TRBJ1-5, with TRBD1 matching 8 bases. After removal of 4 bases from V and 2 bases from J, the junction contained 7 bases not matched to a gene. CDR1 and CDR2 from the germline V gene are KGHSH and LQKENI. This CDR3 is 16 amino acids long. CDR3 region: CASSRTGQGGNQPQHF. Here the CDR3 DNA reads TGTGCCAGCTCACGCACCGGACAGGGCGGCAATCAGCCCCAGCATTTT.

V is TRBV19 and J is TRBJ2-5, with D possibly matching TRBD2 (6 bases). Trimming stripped 6 bases from V and 3 bases from J, with 11 bases between. The CDR3 sequence is 13 residues long. Germline CDR1 reads LNHDA; CDR2 reads SQIVND (reference sequence). The CDR3 protein is CASRRGSKETQYF. The CDR3 nucleotides read TGTGCCAGTAGACGGGGGTCCAAAGAGACCCAGTACTTC. Looking up the rest from reference TRBV19 and TRBJ2-5 gives the full variable domain: DGGITQSPKYLFRKEGQNVTLSCEQNLNHDAMYWYRQDPGQGLRLIYYSQIVNDFQKGDIAEGYSVSREKKESFPLTVTSAQKNPTAFYLCASRRGSKETQYFGPGTRLLVL.

The V and J genes are TRBV29-1 and TRBJ1-2, with a possible D match to TRBD1 (6 bases). Trimming removed 6 bases from V and 0 bases from J, with 11 bases in between. The CDR3 has 13 amino acids. Germline V gene lookup returns CDR1 SQVTM and CDR2 ANQGSEA. Written as DNA, the CDR3 is TGCAGCGTCGACAGGTTAGCTAACTATGGCTACACCTTC. The encoded protein is CSVDRLANYGYTF.

For this clone: Additional DNA sequences in this sample encode the identical CDR3. V is TRBV6-5 and J is TRBJ2-7, with D possibly matching TRBD2 (6 bases). With 5 bases removed from V and 5 bases from J, the gap between germline ends came to 16 bases. The CDR3 totals 14 residues. Germline V gene lookup returns CDR1 MNHEY and CDR2 SVGAGI. DNA for the CDR3: TGTGCCAGCAGTCCCAGGAGGGGTCGGGACGAGCAGTACTTC. This encodes CASSPRRGRDEQYF.

The chain has TRBV20-1 and TRBJ2-5; the D is unclear. Germline lookup yields CDR1 DFQATT and CDR2 SNEGSKA (reference sequence). The CDR3 spans 11 residues. The V and J ends lost 3 bases and 3 bases respectively, with 5 bases between them. The CDR3 DNA follows: TGCAGTGCTAGTGAGGAAGAGACCCAGTACTTC. The encoded protein is CSASEEETQYF.

This chain links TRBV5-4 with TRBJ1-2; the D gene is possibly TRBD1 (5 bases). CDR1 and CDR2 from the germline V gene are SGHNT and YYREEE (reference sequence). With 4 bases removed from V and 5 bases from J, the gap between germline ends came to 18 bases. The CDR3 extends over 15 amino acids. CDR3 nucleotide sequence: TGTGCCAGCAGCGCGGACCCCGTCGGGGGGTATGGCTACACCTTC. As protein: CASSADPVGGYGYTF.

The chain combines TRBV4-2 with TRBJ1-1, with TRBD1 as a possible D gene (6 bases). Germline loops: CDR1 LGHNA, CDR2 YNFKEQ. Trimming left V 0 bases short and J 4 bases short, with 6 bases between. CDR3 length equals 13 residues. The CDR3, as DNA: TGTGCCAGCAGCCAAGACAGGGGCACTGAAGCTTTCTTT. Translated, it gives CASSQDRGTEAFF.

This chain uses TRBV7-2 with TRBJ1-1; TRBD1 aligns across 10 bases. V lost 4 bases, J lost 0 bases, and 5 bases stayed unmatched. Germline V CDR1 and CDR2: SGHTA, FQGNSA. This CDR3 region has 16 residues. The CDR3 is CASSYRTGGLNTEAFF. The CDR3 nucleotides read TGTGCCAGCAGCTACCGGACAGGGGGTCTGAACACTGAAGCTTTCTTT.

The chain's CDR3 is CASNPGRFTETQYF. The CDR3 nucleotides are TGTGCCAGTAACCCCGGGAGGTTCACGGAGACCCAGTACTTC. The V and J genes are TRBV19 and TRBJ2-5; 7 nucleotides line up with TRBD2. Germline V gene sequence: CDR1 LNHDA, CDR2 SQIVND (reference sequence). This CDR3 has 14 residues. Losses at the gene ends were 7 bases for V and 5 bases for J; bases not matched to a gene: 10.

This chain links TRBV5-1 with TRBJ2-7; 12 nucleotides agree with TRBD2. V shed 0 bases, J shed 1 base, and the junction held 5 bases outside the gene matches. Germline V gives CDR1 SGHRS, CDR2 YFSETQ. This CDR3 contains 17 residues. In DNA form, the CDR3 reads TGCGCCAGCAGCTTGGGACTAGCGGGGGAACTTTCCTACGAGCAGTACTTC. Translation: CASSLGLAGELSYEQYF.

The J gene is TRBJ1-2, the V gene TRBV1; whether TRBD1, the table's D call, matches the DNA was not checked. TRBV1 is reported as a pseudogene. The CDR3 contains 15 residues. The CDR3 here is CTIRQGKGSDYGYTF. The CDR3 nucleotides are TGCACCATCCGACAGGGGAAAGGTAGCGATTATGGCTACACCTTC.

V gene TRBV11-2 combines with J gene TRBJ2-7; 8 bases fit TRBD1. The CDR3 is 12 residues long. CDR1 and CDR2 (germline): SGHAT, FQNNGV. J lost 2 bases, V lost 6 bases, and 0 bases had no gene match. CDR3 protein: CASRGQAYEQYF. The CDR3 DNA reads as TGTGCCAGCAGGGGACAGGCCTACGAGCAGTACTTC.

The chain carries TRBV7-3 and TRBJ1-1, with TRBD1 as a possible D gene (5 bases). Trimming pared 2 bases from V and 3 bases from J, leaving 10 bases between. Germline lookup yields CDR1 SGHTA and CDR2 FQGTGA. CDR3 length: 14 residues. The CDR3 sequence: CASSLAGRDTEAFF. CDR3 bases: TGTGCCAGCAGCTTAGCAGGGCGAGACACTGAAGCTTTCTTT. Full variable domain (remainder filled in from reference TRBV7-3 and TRBJ1-1): GAGVSQTPSNKVTEKGKYVELRCDPISGHTALYWYRQSLGQGPEFLIYFQGTGAADDSGLPNDRFFAVRPEGSVSTLKIQRTERGDSAVYLCASSLAGRDTEAFFGQGTRLTVV.

The gene calls are TRBV19 and TRBJ1-2; 8 nucleotides match TRBD1. The CDR3 covers 15 residues. Germline CDR1 and CDR2: LNHDA and SQIVND (reference sequence). Trimming removed 6 bases from V and 4 bases from J; junction bases left unmatched: 10. The DNA for the CDR3 is TGTGCCAGTAGCCCAAACCCGACAGGGGTCTATGGCTACACCTTC. It translates to CASSPNPTGVYGYTF.

The genes are TRBV7-9 and TRBJ1-1, with D unresolved. Germline V gives CDR1 SEHNR, CDR2 FQNEAQ (reference sequence). Trimming pared 5 bases from V and 5 bases from J, leaving 9 bases between. The CDR3 totals 12 residues. The CDR3 coding sequence is TGTGCCAGCAGCCCCGACTGGACTGAAGCTTTCTTT. Its translation: CASSPDWTEAFF.

CDR3 sequence: CASSRGQGRVREAFF. DNA for the CDR3: TGTGCCAGCAGCCGCGGACAGGGTCGGGTCCGCGAAGCTTTCTTT. The chain links TRBV11-2 to TRBJ1-1, with 8 nucleotides matching TRBD1. The J segment lost 8 bases and the V segment lost 5 bases, leaving 13 bases of the junction unmatched. This CDR3 is 15 amino acids long. Germline V CDR1 and CDR2: SGHAT, FQNNGV.

This clone was found once. The chain links TRBV2 to TRBJ2-2; the match to TRBD1 covers 7 bases. The CDR3 is 13 amino acids. Germline values: CDR1 SNHLY, CDR2 FYNNEI. V shed 6 bases, J shed 7 bases, and the junction held 5 bases outside the gene matches. The CDR3 is CASRRGLNGELFF. The CDR3 coding sequence is TGTGCCAGCAGAAGGGGGCTAAACGGGGAGCTGTTTTTT.

V is TRBV28 and J is TRBJ1-2; tentatively, D is TRBD1 (6 bases). Germline CDR1 and CDR2: MDHEN and SYDVKM. This CDR3 spans 14 amino acids. Trimming cost V 5 bases and J 8 bases, with 18 bases left between them. The CDR3 here is CASSDVQGARGYTF. The CDR3 DNA reads TGTGCCAGCAGTGATGTACAGGGCGCTAGGGGCTACACCTTC.

The chain combines TRBV6-1 with TRBJ1-5, with D possibly matching TRBD1 (6 bases). Germline CDR1 MNHNS, CDR2 SASEGT. Deletions cut 3 bases from V and 3 bases from J, with 15 bases between. The CDR3 loop spans 16 amino acids. The CDR3 DNA follows: TGTGCCAGCAGTGACTACAGGGCAAGCCCCAATCAGCCCCAGCATTTT. It specifies CASSDYRASPNQPQHF.

V and J are TRBV5-6 and TRBJ2-7, with D tentatively TRBD1 (5 bases). This CDR3 has 13 amino acids. In germline, CDR1 is SGHDT, CDR2 YYEEEE. V lost 5 bases and J 3 bases, leaving 12 bases between the germline ends. CDR3 residues: CASSSTANYEQYF. In nucleotides, the CDR3 is TGTGCCAGCAGTTCGACAGCAAACTACGAGCAGTACTTC.

This sequence joins TRBV28 and TRBJ2-4; 9 bases are shared with TRBD1. The CDR3 runs to 17 residues. The germline V gene has CDR1 MDHEN and CDR2 SYDVKM. V was clipped by 3 bases and J by 8 bases; unmatched bases: 14. In DNA, the CDR3 is TGTGCCAGCAGTTTTGGGGACAGGGAGGAGTGGGAAGACATTCAGTACTTC. Translation gives CASSFGDREEWEDIQYF. The complete variable domain, with remaining parts taken from reference TRBV28 and TRBJ2-4, reads DVKVTQSSRYLVKRTGEKVFLECVQDMDHENMFWYRQDPGLGLRLIYFSYDVKMKEKGDIPEGYSVSREKKERFSLILESASTNQTSMYLCASSFGDREEWEDIQYFGAGTRLSVL.